The 12 T cell receptor beta chains presented below share a single source sample, sequenced in a study of somatic mutations in cytotoxic T cells in rheumatoid arthritis. Measured with immunoSEQ multiplex PCR; TCRdb has only the in-frame clones, and not every one. The sample records over 8,000 clones, just over 90% being singletons. Sequences were obtained from CD8+ T cells sorted from blood. The receptors come from a woman aged 18-30 years with rheumatoid arthritis.

The rearrangement joins TRBV21-1 to TRBJ1-2; the D call of TRBD1 is as the table states it, not checked on the DNA. TRBV21-1 is a listed pseudogene. The CDR3 runs to 14 residues. This chain's CDR3 is CASSNEGHIYGYTF. As DNA, the CDR3 is TGTGCCAGCAGCAACGAGGGACACATCTATGGCTACACCTTC.

V is TRBV6-1 and J is TRBJ1-1, with D perhaps matching TRBD1 (6 bases). Germline CDR1 MNHNS, CDR2 SASEGT. This CDR3 is 11 amino acids long. The V gene lost 6 bases and the J gene lost 5 bases, with 7 bases spanning the gap. The DNA of the CDR3 is TGTGCCAGCAGCCAGGGGACTGAAGCTTTCTTT. It encodes CASSQGTEAFF.

This clone was counted a single time. The V call is TRBV9, the J call TRBJ2-5; D might be TRBD2 (6 bases). The DNA end is more similar to TRBJ2-7, so the J call may be wrong. The germline CDR1 and CDR2 sequences are SGDLS and YYNGEE. This CDR3 has 13 residues. The CDR3 DNA sequence: TGTGCCAGCAGCGTGGAGGGGACCTACGAGCAGTACTTC. This encodes CASSVEGTYEQYF.

The chain links TRBV4-2 to TRBJ2-7; tentatively, D is TRBD2 (5 bases). V was trimmed by 0 bases and J by 2 bases, leaving 14 bases between them. The CDR3 contains 16 residues. From germline, CDR1 is LGHNA and CDR2 YNFKEQ. CDR3 amino acids: CASSQELTSGAYEQYF. The CDR3 DNA is TGTGCCAGCAGCCAAGAACTTACATCCGGGGCCTACGAGCAGTACTTC.

This sequence joins TRBV4-3 and TRBJ2-1; no clear D. Trimming left V 1 base short and J 4 bases short, with 20 bases between. The CDR3 has 18 amino acids. Germline-derived CDR1 and CDR2 are LGHNA and YSLEER. CDR3 residues: CASSQARIAEAAYNEQFF. The CDR3 DNA is TGCGCCAGCAGCCAAGCCAGAATTGCCGAGGCGGCTTACAATGAGCAGTTCTTC.

The chain uses TRBV27 and TRBJ1-1, with a possible D match to TRBD1 (6 bases). The CDR3 extends over 11 amino acids. CDR1 is MNHEY and CDR2 is SMNVEV in the germline V gene (reference sequence). Trimming took 8 bases from V and 8 from J, leaving 12 bases between them. The CDR3, as DNA: TGTGCCAGCGGGGTCGGGACAGAAGCTTTCTTT. It encodes CASGVGTEAFF.

V is TRBV27 and J is TRBJ2-1; no firm D call. Trimming took off 6 bases at V and 0 bases at J, with 12 bases between the two ends. The length of the CDR3 is 15 residues. CDR1 and CDR2 from the germline V gene are MNHEY and SMNVEV (reference sequence). The CDR3 here is CASSLTLSSYNEQFF. Here the CDR3 DNA reads TGTGCCAGCAGCCTGACATTAAGCTCCTACAATGAGCAGTTCTTC.

The chain joins TRBV27 to TRBJ2-5; D call uncertain. Trimming removed 4 bases at V and 3 bases at J, with 9 bases between. The CDR3 covers 13 residues. CDR1 and CDR2 (germline): MNHEY, SMNVEV (reference sequence). In DNA form, the CDR3 reads TGTGCCAGCAGTTCTACCCTTGAAGAGACCCAGTACTTC. This sequence encodes CASSSTLEETQYF.

The V and J genes are TRBV19 and TRBJ1-1; TRBD1 matches at 8 bases. After removal of 7 bases from V and 3 bases from J, the junction contained 10 bases not matched to a gene. From germline, CDR1 is LNHDA and CDR2 SQIVND (reference sequence). This CDR3 contains 15 residues. In DNA form, the CDR3 reads TGTGCCAGTACCCCGGCAGGGGGCTTCTACACTGAAGCTTTCTTT. Protein: CASTPAGGFYTEAFF.

The V and J genes are TRBV6-1 and TRBJ2-3; no firm D call. Germline values: CDR1 MNHNS, CDR2 SASEGT. The CDR3 is made up of 15 amino acids. The germline V and J ends were trimmed by 1 base and 0 bases, with 8 bases remaining between them. DNA for the CDR3: TGTGCCAGCAGTGAAGTCGTGGCTAGCACAGATACGCAGTATTTT. Translated, it gives CASSEVVASTDTQYF.

The chain recombines TRBV4-1 with TRBJ2-5, with D hard to call. The CDR3 is made up of 14 amino acids. Between the trimmed V and J ends, which lost 0 bases and 5 bases, there was a span of 10 bases. Germline V gene data show CDR1 as MGHRA and CDR2 as YSYEKL. The CDR3 here is CASSQEGEVETQYF. DNA for the CDR3: TGCGCCAGCAGCCAAGAGGGCGAAGTGGAGACCCAGTACTTC.

This chain connects TRBV6-5 to TRBJ1-3; D ambiguous. Germline V lookup: CDR1 MNHEY, CDR2 SVGAGI. The CDR3 consists of 16 residues. Trimming took off 4 bases at V and 0 bases at J, with 13 bases between the two ends. The CDR3 coding sequence is TGTGCCAGCAGTTTCACACAGCCGCGCTCTGGAAACACCATATATTTT. Its protein product is CASSFTQPRSGNTIYF.